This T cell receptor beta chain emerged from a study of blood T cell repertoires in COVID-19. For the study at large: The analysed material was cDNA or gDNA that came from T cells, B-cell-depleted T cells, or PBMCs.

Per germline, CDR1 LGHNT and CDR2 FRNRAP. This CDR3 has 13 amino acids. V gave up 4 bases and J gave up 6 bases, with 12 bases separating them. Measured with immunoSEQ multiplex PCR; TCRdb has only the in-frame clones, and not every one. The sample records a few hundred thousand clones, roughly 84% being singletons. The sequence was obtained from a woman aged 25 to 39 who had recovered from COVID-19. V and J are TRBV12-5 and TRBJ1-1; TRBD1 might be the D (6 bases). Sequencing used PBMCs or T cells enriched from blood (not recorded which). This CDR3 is CASGSEGGSEAFF. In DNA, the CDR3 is TGTGCTAGTGGTTCCGAAGGGGGTTCTGAAGCTTTCTTT.